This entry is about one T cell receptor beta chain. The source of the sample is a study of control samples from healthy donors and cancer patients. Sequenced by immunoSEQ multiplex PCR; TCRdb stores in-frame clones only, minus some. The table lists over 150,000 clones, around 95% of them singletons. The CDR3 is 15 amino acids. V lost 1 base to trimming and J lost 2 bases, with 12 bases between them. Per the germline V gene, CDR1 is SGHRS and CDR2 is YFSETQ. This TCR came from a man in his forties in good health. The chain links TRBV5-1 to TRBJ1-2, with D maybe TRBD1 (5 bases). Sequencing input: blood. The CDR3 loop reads CASSLQGAGNYGYTF. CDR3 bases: TGCGCCAGCAGCTTGCAGGGTGCGGGGAACTATGGCTACACCTTC.